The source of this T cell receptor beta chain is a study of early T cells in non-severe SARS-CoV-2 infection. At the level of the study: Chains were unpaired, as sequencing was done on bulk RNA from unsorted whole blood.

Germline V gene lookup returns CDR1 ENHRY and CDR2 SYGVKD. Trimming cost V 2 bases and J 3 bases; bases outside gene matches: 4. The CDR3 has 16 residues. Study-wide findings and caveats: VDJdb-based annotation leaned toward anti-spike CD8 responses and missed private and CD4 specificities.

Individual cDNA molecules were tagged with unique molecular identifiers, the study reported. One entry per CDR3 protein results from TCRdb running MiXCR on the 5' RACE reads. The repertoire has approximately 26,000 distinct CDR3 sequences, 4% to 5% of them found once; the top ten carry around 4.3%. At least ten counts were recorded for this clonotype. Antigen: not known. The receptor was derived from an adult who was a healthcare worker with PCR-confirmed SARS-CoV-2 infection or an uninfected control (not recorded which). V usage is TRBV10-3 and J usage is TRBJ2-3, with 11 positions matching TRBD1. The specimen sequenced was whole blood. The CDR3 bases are TGTGCCATCAGTGAGCTCGGACAGGGGGCAACAGATACGCAGTATTTT. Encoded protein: CAISELGQGATDTQYF.